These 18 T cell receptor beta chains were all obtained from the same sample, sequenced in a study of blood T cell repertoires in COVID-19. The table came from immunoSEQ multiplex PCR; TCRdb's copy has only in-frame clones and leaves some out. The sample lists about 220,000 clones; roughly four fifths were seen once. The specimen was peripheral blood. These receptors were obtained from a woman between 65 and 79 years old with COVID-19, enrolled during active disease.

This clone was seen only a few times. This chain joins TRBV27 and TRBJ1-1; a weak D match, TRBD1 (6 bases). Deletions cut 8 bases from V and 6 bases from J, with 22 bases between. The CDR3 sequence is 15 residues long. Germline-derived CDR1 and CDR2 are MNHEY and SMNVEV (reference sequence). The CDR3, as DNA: TGTGCCAGCCAACACCTTACAACAGGGTTTGCTGAAGCTTTCTTT. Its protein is CASQHLTTGFAEAFF.

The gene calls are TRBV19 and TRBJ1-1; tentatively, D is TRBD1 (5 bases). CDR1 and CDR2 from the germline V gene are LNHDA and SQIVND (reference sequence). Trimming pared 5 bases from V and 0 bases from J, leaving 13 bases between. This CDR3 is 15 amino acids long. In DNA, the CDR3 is TGTGCCAGTAGTGCTCCCGACAGAATGAACACTGAAGCTTTCTTT. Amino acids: CASSAPDRMNTEAFF.

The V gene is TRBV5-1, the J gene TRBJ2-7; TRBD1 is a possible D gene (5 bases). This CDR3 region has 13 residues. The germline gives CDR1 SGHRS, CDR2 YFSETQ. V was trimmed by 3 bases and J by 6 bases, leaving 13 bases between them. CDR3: CASSSLGVGEQYF. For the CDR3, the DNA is TGCGCCAGCAGCTCGTTAGGGGTTGGCGAGCAGTACTTC.

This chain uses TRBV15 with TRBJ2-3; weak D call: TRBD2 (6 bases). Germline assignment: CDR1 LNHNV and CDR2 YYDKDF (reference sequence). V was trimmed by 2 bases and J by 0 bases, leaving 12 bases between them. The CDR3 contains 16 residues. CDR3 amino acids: CATSRKGGDSTDTQYF. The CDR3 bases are TGTGCCACCAGCAGAAAAGGAGGGGATAGCACAGATACGCAGTATTTT.

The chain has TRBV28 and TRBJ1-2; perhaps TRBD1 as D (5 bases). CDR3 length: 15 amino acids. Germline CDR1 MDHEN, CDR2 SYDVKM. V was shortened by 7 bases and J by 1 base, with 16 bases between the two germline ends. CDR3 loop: CASTDGGVNNYGYTF. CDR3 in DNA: TGTGCCAGCACCGACGGGGGGGTTAATAACTATGGCTACACCTTC.

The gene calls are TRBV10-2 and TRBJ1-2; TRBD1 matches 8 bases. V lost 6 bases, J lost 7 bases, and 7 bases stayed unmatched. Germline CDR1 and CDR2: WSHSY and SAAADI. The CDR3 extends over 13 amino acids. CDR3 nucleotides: TGCGCCAGCAGGGCGGAGGACAGGGCTGGCTACACCTTC. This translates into CASRAEDRAGYTF.

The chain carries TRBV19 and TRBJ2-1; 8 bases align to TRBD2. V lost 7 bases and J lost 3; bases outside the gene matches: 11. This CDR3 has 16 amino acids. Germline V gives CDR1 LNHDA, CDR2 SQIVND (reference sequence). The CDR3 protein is CASNPSGRVLYNEQFF. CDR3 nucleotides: TGTGCCAGTAACCCAAGCGGGAGAGTTCTCTACAATGAGCAGTTCTTC.

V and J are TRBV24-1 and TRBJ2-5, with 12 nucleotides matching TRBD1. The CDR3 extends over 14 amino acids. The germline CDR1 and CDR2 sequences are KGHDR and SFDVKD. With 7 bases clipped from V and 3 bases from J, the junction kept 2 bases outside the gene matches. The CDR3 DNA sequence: TGTGCCACCAGGGGGACAGGGGGCGAAGAGACCCAGTACTTC. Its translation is CATRGTGGEETQYF.

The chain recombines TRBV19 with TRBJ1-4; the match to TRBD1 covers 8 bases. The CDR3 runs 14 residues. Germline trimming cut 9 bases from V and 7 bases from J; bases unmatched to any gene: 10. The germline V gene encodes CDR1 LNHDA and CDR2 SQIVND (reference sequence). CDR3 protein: CASMQQGVGEKLFF. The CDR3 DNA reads TGTGCCAGCATGCAACAGGGGGTTGGTGAAAAACTGTTTTTT.

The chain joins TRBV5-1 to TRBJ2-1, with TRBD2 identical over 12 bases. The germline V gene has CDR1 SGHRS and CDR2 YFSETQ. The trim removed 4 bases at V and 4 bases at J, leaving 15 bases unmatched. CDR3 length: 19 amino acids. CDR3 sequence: CASSQTSGSKALKYNEQFF. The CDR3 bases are TGCGCCAGCAGCCAGACTAGCGGGAGCAAGGCCCTTAAGTACAATGAGCAGTTCTTC.

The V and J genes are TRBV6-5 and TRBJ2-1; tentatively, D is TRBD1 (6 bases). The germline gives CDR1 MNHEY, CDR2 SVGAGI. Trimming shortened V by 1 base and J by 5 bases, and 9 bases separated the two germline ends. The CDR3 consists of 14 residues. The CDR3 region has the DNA TGTGCCAGCAGTTACTTCCCAGGGGACAATGAGCAGTTCTTC. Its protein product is CASSYFPGDNEQFF.

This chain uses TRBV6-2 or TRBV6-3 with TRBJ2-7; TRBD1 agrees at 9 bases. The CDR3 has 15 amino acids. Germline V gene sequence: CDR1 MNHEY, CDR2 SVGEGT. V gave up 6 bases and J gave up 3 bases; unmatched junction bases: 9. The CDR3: CASSSSGTGNYEQYF. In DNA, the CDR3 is TGTGCCAGCAGCTCCTCCGGGACAGGGAACTACGAGCAGTACTTC.

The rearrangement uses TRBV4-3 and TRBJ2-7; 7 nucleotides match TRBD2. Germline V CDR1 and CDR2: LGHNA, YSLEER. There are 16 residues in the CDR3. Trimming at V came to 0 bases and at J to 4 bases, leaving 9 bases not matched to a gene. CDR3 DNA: TGCGCCAGCAGCCAAGAAGGGACTACTCCTACTTACGAGCAGTACTTC. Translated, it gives CASSQEGTTPTYEQYF.

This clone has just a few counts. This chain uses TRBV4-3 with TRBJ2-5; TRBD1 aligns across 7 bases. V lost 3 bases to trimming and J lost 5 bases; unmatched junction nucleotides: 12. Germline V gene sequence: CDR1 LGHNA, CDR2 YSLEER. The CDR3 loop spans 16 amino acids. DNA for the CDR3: TGCGCCAGCAGCCAGGGGCACAGGGGTGGTTTGGAGACCCAGTACTTC. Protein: CASSQGHRGGLETQYF.

In DNA form, the CDR3 reads TGTGCCAGCAGTGAAGCTAGGGGGAATCAGCCCCAGCATTTT. Amino acids: CASSEARGNQPQHF. The chain uses TRBV2 and TRBJ1-5, with a possible D match to TRBD1 (6 bases). The V and J ends lost 0 bases and 4 bases respectively, with 7 bases between them. This CDR3 contains 14 residues. The V gene's germline CDR1 is SNHLY and CDR2 FYNNEI.

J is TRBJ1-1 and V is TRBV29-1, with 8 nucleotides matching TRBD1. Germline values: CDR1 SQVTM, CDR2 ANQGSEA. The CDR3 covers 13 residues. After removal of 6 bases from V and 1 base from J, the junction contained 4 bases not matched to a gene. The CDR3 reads CSVTDRGNTEAFF. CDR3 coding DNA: TGCAGCGTGACTGACAGGGGGAACACTGAAGCTTTCTTT.

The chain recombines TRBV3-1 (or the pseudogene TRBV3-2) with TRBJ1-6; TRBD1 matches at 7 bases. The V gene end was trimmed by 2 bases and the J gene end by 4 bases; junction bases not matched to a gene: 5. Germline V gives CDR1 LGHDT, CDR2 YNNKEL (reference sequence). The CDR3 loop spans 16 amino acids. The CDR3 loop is CASSQSLTGYNSPLHF. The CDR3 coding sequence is TGTGCCAGCAGCCAATCACTGACAGGGTATAATTCACCCCTCCACTTT.

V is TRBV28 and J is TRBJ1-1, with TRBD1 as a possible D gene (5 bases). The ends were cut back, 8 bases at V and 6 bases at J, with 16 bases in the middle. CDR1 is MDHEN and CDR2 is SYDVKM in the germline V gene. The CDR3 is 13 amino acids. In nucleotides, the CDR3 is TGTGCCAGCGCCGGGGGAGCCTCCCCTGAAGCTTTCTTT. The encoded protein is CASAGGASPEAFF.